Each of the 8 T cell receptor beta chains below was sequenced from the same sample in a study of tumor and adjacent non-tumor tissue in lung cancer. The library came from three nested PCR rounds adapted from ARM-PCR protocols. MiXCR, applied by TCRdb to the multiplex PCR reads, yields one record per CDR3 protein. The sample shows some 99,000 distinct CDR3 sequences, under 65% of them seen only once. This sample's RNA came from whole unsorted tissue. Distant lung tissue was collected more than 3 cm away from the tumor edge. The sample taken for sequencing was distant non-tumor lung tissue. The receptors originated from a man in his sixties with non-small cell lung cancer.

This chain links TRBV7-9 with TRBJ2-1; D not resolved. Germline V gives CDR1 SEHNR, CDR2 FQNEAQ (reference sequence). The CDR3 consists of 13 residues. Trimming took 3 bases from V and 8 from J, leaving 11 bases between them. The DNA for the CDR3 is TGTGCCAGCAGCTTGGTTAGCACCCATGAGCAGTTCTTC. Its protein product is CASSLVSTHEQFF. Supplemented by reference TRBV7-9 and TRBJ2-1, the full variable domain reads DTGVSQNPRHKITKRGQNVTFRCDPISEHNRLYWYRQTLGQGPEFLTYFQNEAQLEKSRLLSDRFSAERPKGSFSTLEIQRTEQGDSAMYLCASSLVSTHEQFFGPGTRLTVL.

This clonotype is judged medium-sized. This chain connects TRBV29-1 to TRBJ1-1, with 8 bases identical to TRBD1. The CDR3 extends over 14 amino acids. Germline V gives CDR1 SQVTM, CDR2 ANQGSEA. After removal of 4 bases from V and 5 bases from J, the junction contained 9 bases not matched to a gene. CDR3 sequence reads: CSVGQGASFTEAFF. The CDR3 DNA sequence: TGCAGCGTTGGGCAGGGGGCATCTTTTACTGAAGCTTTCTTT.

The chain employs TRBV29-1 and TRBJ1-3; maybe TRBD1 (5 bases). Germline V gene data show CDR1 as SQVTM and CDR2 as ANQGSEA. V dropped 5 bases and J dropped 3 bases, with 17 bases sitting between them. The CDR3 extends over 15 amino acids. This CDR3 is CSVRAGQHFGNTIYF. The CDR3 coding sequence is TGCAGCGTTCGGGCGGGGCAACACTTTGGAAACACCATATATTTT.

The J gene is TRBJ2-1, the V gene TRBV30; the D gene is possibly TRBD2 (5 bases). Germline V CDR1 and CDR2: GTSNPN, SVGIG (reference sequence). V was clipped by 3 bases and J by 5 bases, with 17 bases between them. The CDR3 spans 15 residues. The CDR3 DNA reads as TGTGCCTGGAGCTATTCCGGACTCGGTAACAATGAGCAGTTCTTC. It specifies CAWSYSGLGNNEQFF. Variable domain in full (rest from reference TRBV30 and TRBJ2-1): SQTIHQWPATLVQPVGSPLSLECTVEGTSNPNLYWYRQAAGRGLQLLFYSVGIGQISSEVPQNLSASRPQDRQFILSSKKLLLSDSGFYLCAWSYSGLGNNEQFFGPGTRLTVL.

The chain combines TRBV18 with TRBJ1-2, with a tentative D call TRBD1 (5 bases). The germline V gene has CDR1 KGHSH and CDR2 LQKENI. Trimming stripped 3 bases from V and 5 bases from J, with 16 bases between. The CDR3 consists of 15 residues. CDR3 loop: CASSPTRGIKYGYTF. DNA for the CDR3: TGTGCCAGCTCACCGACCCGGGGCATCAAGTATGGCTACACCTTC.

For this clonotype: With a much larger clone just one base away, this may be a read error. The V and J genes are TRBV20-1 and TRBJ1-1; weak D call: TRBD1 (6 bases). Trimming stripped 7 bases from V and 5 bases from J, with 14 bases between. The CDR3 has 12 residues. Germline V gene lookup returns CDR1 DFQATT and CDR2 SNEGSKA (reference sequence). The CDR3 spells CSVKQGPTEAFF. The CDR3 bases are TGCAGTGTTAAACAGGGTCCAACTGAAGCTTTCTTT.

The sample holds a few counts of this clonotype. Possible read error: a much larger clone is one base away. The chain is built from TRBV12-3 or TRBV12-4 and TRBJ2-7; 11 bases map to TRBD2. The CDR3 is made up of 14 amino acids. The CDR3 DNA follows: TGTGCCAACAGTAAAACTAGCGGGAGAGACGAGCAGTACTTC. Residues: CANSKTSGRDEQYF.

This clonotype has a count of ten or more. The J gene is TRBJ1-4, the V gene TRBV6-6; no reliable D call. The germline V gene has CDR1 MNHNY and CDR2 SVGAGI (reference sequence). Trimming shortened V by 5 bases and J by 4 bases, and 8 bases separated the two germline ends. There are 13 residues in the CDR3. The CDR3 sequence: CASSLGRNEKLFF. The CDR3 coding sequence is TGTGCCAGCAGTCTAGGCCGTAATGAAAAACTGTTTTTT.